These T cell receptor beta chains were read from a single sample in a study of T cell responses to AZD1222 COVID-19 vaccine. The assay was immunoSEQ multiplex PCR, and TCRdb's table has in-frame clones only and misses some. The sample has just under 150,000 clones; about 86% are singletons. This specimen was peripheral blood, taken 28 days after the second AZD1222 dose. The receptor source for this set is an adult who received the AZD1222 COVID-19 vaccine. Both conserved end residues are part of each CDR3.

>TRBV15|TRBJ2-7|16
CATSRSSVQVSYEQYF
>TRBV4-2|TRBJ2-3|16
CASSQKRGGETDTQYF
>TRBV9|TRBJ1-3|15
CASSVEAGAGNTIYF
>TRBV11-2|TRBJ2-7|16
CASTDVGAGWPYEQYF
>TRBV5-4|TRBJ2-7|16
CASSFGQGLYSYEQYF
>TRBV2|TRBJ1-1|15
CASSDQEKLPSEAFF
>TRBV7-8|TRBJ1-6|16
CASSAPRDRGNSPLHF
>TRBV5-4|TRBJ2-3|12
CASSLGEDTQYF
>TRBV5-4|TRBJ2-5|13
CASSSGRQETQYF
>TRBV25-1|TRBJ2-5|13
CASSEWEQETQYF
>TRBV11-3|TRBJ2-2|11
CASRGAGELFF
>TRBV9|TRBJ2-1|14
CASSAYPSYNEQFF
>TRBV6-1|TRBJ1-2|15
CASRPTLAGDYGYTF
>TRBV5-1|TRBJ2-7|14
CASSSTGTGYEQYF
>TRBV7-9|TRBJ1-5|14
CASSSRDRDQPQHF
>TRBV11-2|TRBJ2-7|16
CASSLSRTGITYEQYF
>TRBV11-3|TRBJ2-7|16
CASSLETPPANYEQYF
>TRBV12-3/TRBV12-4|TRBJ1-4|13
CASSQTAAVSLFF
>TRBV19|TRBJ2-3|16
CASSTLTGGPPDTQYF
>TRBV10-1|TRBJ2-1|16
CASSAGGRALDDEQFF
>TRBV9|TRBJ1-1|15
CASSVDPTSGSEAFF
>TRBV19|TRBJ1-5|16
CASSILHSNSNQPQHF
>TRBV5-6|TRBJ2-2|16
CASSLAGSGRVGELFF
>TRBV20-1|TRBJ1-1|11
CSASYNTEAFF
>TRBV2|TRBJ2-5|14
CASSLGLYRETQYF
>TRBV18|TRBJ1-1|13
CASFQGKRAEAFF
>TRBV2|TRBJ1-1|15
CAIPGDGWGDTEAFF
>TRBV6-1|TRBJ1-1|13
CASSEAGLSEAFF
>TRBV14|TRBJ2-1|16
CASSLELGLAVNEQFF
>TRBV6-2/TRBV6-3|TRBJ1-1|14
CASSRRVKNTEAFF
>TRBV19|TRBJ2-3|15
CASSSSGGYTDTQYF
>TRBV5-1|TRBJ1-4|14
CASSLQGVREKLFF
>TRBV3-1/TRBV3-2|TRBJ1-5|18
CASSPADRGGRASQPQHF
>TRBV6-6|TRBJ1-6|16
CASSRRRSSYNSPLHF
>TRBV7-9|TRBJ2-7|15
CASSPRQAYSYEQYF
>TRBV19|TRBJ1-5|15
CASNGGGGINQPQHF
>TRBV20-1|TRBJ1-1|11
CSAPDNTEAFF
>TRBV6-4|TRBJ1-4|15
CASFDRYATNEKLFF
>TRBV3-1/TRBV3-2|TRBJ1-1|11
CASSRDTEAFF
>TRBV24-1|TRBJ1-3|15
CATSGPDRFGNTIYF
>TRBV9|TRBJ2-2|18
CASSVGLAGGRYTGELFF